The present T cell receptor beta chain was sequenced within a study of TIL therapy for anti-PD-1-resistant metastatic lung cancer. The immunoSEQ assay was v3. The table came from immunoSEQ multiplex PCR; TCRdb's copy has only in-frame clones and leaves some out. In the table there are tens of thousands of clones, roughly 91% of which are singletons. Noted time point: pre-treatment sample, taken before nivolumab and TIL therapy. Patients were adults with stage 4 NSCLC. This sample comprised blood, obtained at baseline. The receptor was derived from a person aged 30 to 80 with non-small cell lung cancer.

The CDR3 reads CASSPMGSSNQPQHF. The CDR3 DNA follows: TGTGCCAGCAGTCCGATGGGAAGCAGCAATCAGCCCCAGCATTTT. The chain links TRBV2 to TRBJ1-5; D call uncertain. CDR1 SNHLY and CDR2 FYNNEI come from the germline V gene. The CDR3 has 15 residues. Trimming shortened V by 5 bases and J by 1 base, and 12 bases separated the two germline ends.